This TCR beta chain was recorded in a study of PD-1 blockade in classical Hodgkin lymphoma (TCRdb year 2020). For context, the study as a whole: Nivolumab dosing was 3 mg/kg intravenously every 2 weeks, continuing until either disease progression or unacceptable toxicity. A peripheral blood immune signature of response to PD-1 blockade in classical Hodgkin lymphoma was defined using TCR beta sequencing and CyTOF.

Overall study outcomes, separate from this receptor: Baseline diversity similar to that of newly diagnosed patients was observed in trial patients achieving complete response, whereas significantly lower diversity was observed in partial responders and progressors. Diversity was lower in patients who began nivolumab less than 1 year after ASCT, so these patients were left out of later analyses to avoid confounding by immune reconstitution. Baseline TCR diversity was reported to be lower in newly diagnosed patients than in healthy donors, and even lower in relapsed/refractory patients. The study covered only a single clinical trial cohort, and the causes of the repertoire differences, possibly disease activity or prior therapy, were still not defined. CD4+ but not CD8+ TCR diversity rose significantly by C4D1 (p=0.0027 vs p=0.16), most apparent in complete responders (p=0.02).

What the time point label conveys for this sample: cycle 2 day 1 (C2D1) of nivolumab. Every trial patient had relapsed after autologous stem cell transplantation, and cohorts A, B and C differed in prior brentuximab vedotin exposure. The trial cohort was composed of about 53 patients with relapsed/refractory classical Hodgkin lymphoma, for whom complete response, partial response or progressive disease was recorded as best overall response. Trial patients were treated with single-agent nivolumab in the multi-cohort phase II CheckMate 205 trial. An independent review committee assessed best overall response by applying the 2007 International Working Group response criteria. PBMCs from the trial were collected at three points: immediately before nivolumab initiation (C1D1), and during therapy at cycle 2 day 1 and cycle 4 day 1. Peripheral blood was collected in 8 mL Vacutainer Cell Preparation Tubes, from which PBMCs were isolated by centrifugation and then cryopreserved.

The CDR3 runs 15 residues from the cysteine to the phenylalanine. Only the CDR3 portion is preserved as DNA: 45 bases, with reading frame beginning at the first base. As encoded in the germline V gene, CDR1 is MDHEN while CDR2 is SYDVKM. The junction shows trimming of 2 bases on V and 1 base on J, and the gene matches do not reach 0 bases of it. With regard to this clone: The antigen this receptor binds is unknown. The record has no base qualities; no much larger clone is one base away.

The Qiagen DNeasy kit was used to extract genomic DNA from unsorted PBMCs and from the negatively selected CD4+ and CD8+ fractions. TCR beta CDR3 regions were amplified by immunoSEQ multiplex PCR using primers annealing to V and J segments. A synthetic immune receptor repertoire was used to minimize amplification bias, and any remaining bias was removed computationally after sequencing. Concerning the study's data processing: Custom Python scripts were used to quantify repertoire diversity as the Shannon entropy index. Unsorted, CD4+ and CD8+ repertoires were analyzed separately, except in combined analyses where CD4+ and CD8+ sequences were merged in silico. A clone counted as expanded when the clone's frequency after treatment rose at least 2-fold relative to C1D1, and clones undetected at baseline were given a pseudocount of 0.5. Clones with 0 or 1 copy at C1D1 were defined as singleton clones, while clones with 2 or more copies were defined as non-singleton clones. Clones expanded in unsorted samples were annotated as CD4+, CD8+ or unknown by matching protein sequences in sorted samples from the same patient. Wilcoxon tests on paired samples were used to test changes in diversity from C1D1 to C4D1. TCRdb took over this immuneACCESS table, retaining in-frame rearrangements with V and J assigned. Such tables are incomplete; in checked studies, under half of the missing clones stem from an unresolved V gene, and the remainder is unexplained. V, J and clone size were drawn from that table, and D and trimming were deduced from the DNA. The sample table holds about 110,000 clones, of which 80% to 90% were seen once. Of the sample, about 20% is held by the ten largest clones.

The sample consisted of peripheral blood mononuclear cells (PBMCs), taken before the second cycle of nivolumab. The TCR sequence derives from a human donor with classical Hodgkin lymphoma. The rearrangement combines TRBV28 with TRBJ2-5; 11 junctional bases match TRBD1. The CDR3 region has the sequence CASSLGQGAQETQYF. The DNA sequence is TGTGCCAGCAGTTTAGGACAGGGGGCCCAAGAGACCCAGTACTTC.